This T cell receptor beta chain was captured in a study of blood T cells in healthy people across ages (dated by TCRdb to the mid-2010s). Describing the broader study: In model experiments, template switching captured roughly one uniquely barcoded TCR beta cDNA molecule for every two T cells. To track age-related changes in TCR beta repertoire diversity, the study relied on deep sequencing normalized with unique cDNA molecular identifiers. Donors were grouped into four age groups: young (average approximately 15 years), middle-aged (39), aged (approximately 67) and long-lived (approximately 75). To avoid experimental bias, donors of different ages were distributed randomly across sequencing lanes. Using the same blood draw, the study looked at two additional independent replicas of 1 million unique cDNA reads for two donors, one aged 18 to 30 and the other aged 80 or older. What the authors observed across the whole study: Because donor CMV infection status was unknown, age-related changes in expanded clonotypes were potentially confounded. As age increased, observed TCR beta diversity per million T cells dropped in a roughly linear way, and a significant reduction was already evident by age roughly 36. Estimates of total diversity based on one million sequenced T cells were regarded as lower bounds and as underestimates. Compared with the aged group, the long-lived group had more naive CD4+ T cells, fewer expanded clones and increased TCR diversity, suggesting age selection. Conclusive comparison of naive and antigen-experienced compartments was prevented by the profiling of bulk unsorted PBMCs. There was a strong correlation between observed TCR beta diversity and the percentage of naive T cells measured by flow cytometry.

The library was prepared using 5' RACE. The reads were generated on an Illumina HiSeq 2500. A second PCR of about 6 to 11 cycles was performed with a sample-barcoded 5' primer and a J-beta primer mix. Each TCR beta cDNA molecule received a unique molecular identifier from a template-switch 5' adaptor carrying 12 random nucleotides. Each sample yielded at least 2.5 million CDR3-containing paired-end reads. First-strand cDNA synthesis was performed from all RNA using the Mint cDNA synthesis kit, with priming by a TRBC-specific oligonucleotide. Following uracil-DNA glycosylase treatment, a first 18-cycle PCR with universal primers M1SS and BC2_uni_R was performed on all cDNA. The study's own analysis went as follows. Each sample was normalized by randomly selecting 1 million high-quality reads, each carrying a distinct molecular identifier. Instead of being binned into consensus sequences, reads that shared molecular identifiers were thrown out. CDR3 identification, clonotype clustering and error correction used MiTCR with a Q25 quality threshold and the strictest error-elimination algorithm. Lower-bound total TCR beta diversity was estimated with a nonparametric unseen species model using Euler transformation. TCRdb's own reprocessing of the public reads used fastp at Q25 and MiXCR and kept productive beta chains. Rows merge per CDR3 protein into single entries with the most common DNA and genes. V and J calls and clone size were set by TCRdb, not the authors. This sample gives 550,000 to 700,000 distinct CDR3 sequences in total; 25% to 30% of them show up just once. Approximately 18% of the sample rests with the top ten.

This clonotype was seen more than once but under ten times. The specificity of this receptor is unknown. Base qualities are not at hand, and no much larger clone is one base apart. The approximately 39 donors, aged 6 to 90 years, were systemically healthy Caucasian individuals from Russia. Approximately 9.7 milliliters of peripheral blood were drawn from each donor into EDTA-treated Vacutainer tubes. Ficoll-Paque density-gradient centrifugation was used to isolate PBMCs, with at least 7 million per sample. Trizol reagent was used to extract total RNA from the PBMCs, yielding at least 6 micrograms per sample. Naive CD45RAhigh/CD27high T cell percentages were measured by flow cytometry on a PBMC aliquot from every donor. V loses 1 base of germline sequence and J loses 1 base, and the interval between the two ends is 23 bases. Looking up the germline V gene (reference sequence) yields CDR1 DFQATT and CDR2 SNEGSKA. Counted from cysteine to phenylalanine, this CDR3 has 19 amino acids. Of all the DNA, just the CDR3 is kept, 57 bases in frame from base 1.

This TCR derives from an older woman in good health. Sequencing was carried out using blood. The sequence joins TRBV20-1 to TRBJ1-3; the D segment cannot be called with confidence. The CDR3 region: CSARAFVRQDTLSGNTIYF. The nucleotide sequence is TGCAGTGCTAGAGCGTTTGTGCGGCAAGACACCCTGTCTGGAAACACCATATATTTT.